The present entry profiles one T cell receptor beta chain with its context. The data are from a study of blood T cell repertoires in COVID-19. Repertoires were generated with immunoSEQ multiplex PCR, while TCRdb's copy carries only in-frame clones and drops some. The data hold under 200,000 clones, with about 82% observed a single time. The sample taken for sequencing was PBMCs or T cells enriched from blood (not recorded which). The clonotype comes from a man between 40 and 49 years old with acute COVID-19.

The CDR3 DNA follows: TGTGCCAGCAGTGATTTTGCGGGGGTCGAGGGGCAGCCCCAGCATTTT. Translation: CASSDFAGVEGQPQHF. The J gene is TRBJ1-5, the V gene TRBV2, with D possibly matching TRBD1 (5 bases). Looked up from germline, CDR1 is SNHLY and CDR2 is FYNNEI. V lost 3 bases and J lost 7, with 19 bases in between. This CDR3 spans 16 amino acids.